Below, one T cell receptor beta chain is given with its context. Its antigen remains unidentified. This sample stems from a study of T cell clusters in autoimmune cytopenias. Study observations and caveats: Clustering suggested that physiological T cell clusters were missing in primary autoimmune cytopenia patients.

CDR1 and CDR2 (germline): MNHEY, SVGAGI. This CDR3 has 16 amino acids. One tube held mixed TRB-A and TRB-B primer pools for touch-down PCR. After re-calling the multiplex PCR reads, TCRdb lists one entry per CDR3 protein, DNA absent. Listed are more than 4,500 distinct CDR3 sequences; 15% falls within the top ten. Some 39,000 genome equivalents of blood DNA were amplified for TRB. These data were also reused for a study on T cell repertoires in aging, cancer and after chemotherapy. Per that study: Compared with age-matched healthy donors, untreated hematological or solid cancer patients showed higher blood TCR clonality.

J is TRBJ1-3 and V is TRBV6-5. This TCR came from a human donor in good health. The specimen was peripheral blood. CDR3 in amino acids: CASSYSFTDSGNTIYF.